These T cell receptor beta chains were read from a single sample in a study of shared clonotypes between healthy human individuals. Libraries were prepared by immunoSEQ multiplex PCR; TCRdb keeps only in-frame clonotypes and omits some of them. The repertoire holds some 2.1 million clones, 95% seen once, with around 0.13% in the top ten. Sample: naive CD4+ T cells sorted from blood. The receptors here all came from a man younger than 35 in good health. Each CDR3 is given with its conserved first and last residue. Each record gives: V gene, clone size, D gene, J gene, CDR3 length, CDR3 protein, CDR3 DNA. The D gene is left open where the match is weak. Expanded clones are given a class, and other clones once, few, many or no size at all.

V gene: TRBV11-2; clone size: once; D gene: TRBD2; J gene: TRBJ2-1; CDR3 length: 11; CDR3 protein: CASSLGGREFF; CDR3 DNA: TGTGCCAGCAGCTTGGGCGGGAGGGAGTTCTTC
V gene: TRBV27; clone size: -; D gene: TRBD1; J gene: TRBJ1-2; CDR3 length: 15; CDR3 protein: CASTLQAGGLYGYTF; CDR3 DNA: TGTGCCAGCACCCTACAGGCAGGGGGTTTGTATGGCTACACCTTC
V gene: TRBV10-1; clone size: -; D gene: TRBD1; J gene: TRBJ1-2; CDR3 length: 15; CDR3 protein: CASSPGGQGSYGYTF; CDR3 DNA: TGCGCCAGCAGTCCTGGGGGACAGGGTTCCTATGGCTACACCTTC
V gene: TRBV6-5; clone size: -; D gene: -; J gene: TRBJ1-4; CDR3 length: 15; CDR3 protein: CASGSGGGAGEKLFF; CDR3 DNA: TGTGCCAGCGGATCTGGAGGAGGGGCTGGTGAAAAACTGTTTTTT
V gene: TRBV30; clone size: -; D gene: TRBD2; J gene: TRBJ2-5; CDR3 length: 17; CDR3 protein: CAWSSGLAGPTSGTQYF; CDR3 DNA: TGTGCCTGGAGTTCGGGACTAGCGGGACCTACTTCGGGGACCCAGTACTTC
V gene: TRBV5-8; clone size: -; D gene: -; J gene: TRBJ2-2; CDR3 length: 15; CDR3 protein: CASSYWTGNTGELFF; CDR3 DNA: TGTGCCAGCAGCTATTGGACGGGGAACACCGGGGAGCTGTTTTTT
V gene: TRBV2; clone size: -; D gene: -; J gene: TRBJ1-2; CDR3 length: 13; CDR3 protein: CASSEFRGDGYTF; CDR3 DNA: TGTGCCAGCAGTGAATTCCGGGGGGACGGCTACACCTTC
V gene: TRBV5-4; clone size: -; D gene: -; J gene: TRBJ1-3; CDR3 length: 13; CDR3 protein: CASPRVAGNTIYF; CDR3 DNA: TGTGCCAGCCCCAGGGTCGCCGGAAACACCATATATTTT
V gene: TRBV27; clone size: -; D gene: TRBD1; J gene: TRBJ1-1; CDR3 length: 17; CDR3 protein: CASSLRRGTGANTEAFF; CDR3 DNA: TGTGCCAGCAGTTTAAGGAGGGGGACAGGAGCGAACACTGAAGCTTTCTTT
V gene: TRBV5-1; clone size: -; D gene: -; J gene: TRBJ1-2; CDR3 length: 12; CDR3 protein: CASSLTESGYTF; CDR3 DNA: TGCGCCAGCAGCTTGACAGAGAGCGGCTACACCTTC
V gene: TRBV6-1; clone size: -; D gene: -; J gene: TRBJ2-7; CDR3 length: 13; CDR3 protein: CASSEQGKIGQYF; CDR3 DNA: TGTGCCAGCAGTGAACAGGGGAAAATTGGGCAGTACTTC
V gene: TRBV15; clone size: -; D gene: TRBD2; J gene: TRBJ2-5; CDR3 length: 15; CDR3 protein: CATSGGLAGLETQYF; CDR3 DNA: TGTGCCACCAGCGGGGGACTAGCGGGTTTAGAGACCCAGTACTTC
V gene: TRBV25-1; clone size: -; D gene: -; J gene: TRBJ1-5; CDR3 length: 13; CDR3 protein: CASTGDLNQPQHF; CDR3 DNA: TGTGCCAGCACCGGGGACCTTAATCAGCCCCAGCATTTT
V gene: TRBV4-2; clone size: -; D gene: -; J gene: TRBJ1-2; CDR3 length: 18; CDR3 protein: CASSQVGAGGGGPYGYTF; CDR3 DNA: TGTGCCAGCAGCCAAGTTGGGGCCGGGGGTGGAGGGCCTTATGGCTACACCTTC
V gene: TRBV5-1; clone size: -; D gene: -; J gene: TRBJ1-2; CDR3 length: 14; CDR3 protein: CASSLGTGVYGYTF; CDR3 DNA: TGCGCCAGCAGCTTAGGAACAGGTGTCTATGGCTACACCTTC
V gene: TRBV9; clone size: -; D gene: -; J gene: TRBJ1-1; CDR3 length: 14; CDR3 protein: CASSRVGGDTEAFF; CDR3 DNA: TGTGCCAGCAGCCGAGTAGGGGGGGACACTGAAGCTTTCTTT
V gene: TRBV27; clone size: -; D gene: -; J gene: TRBJ1-2; CDR3 length: 13; CDR3 protein: CASSLSTNYGYTF; CDR3 DNA: TGTGCCAGCAGTTTATCCACTAACTATGGCTACACCTTC
V gene: TRBV10-3; clone size: -; D gene: -; J gene: TRBJ1-2; CDR3 length: 15; CDR3 protein: CAISAFSQSNYGYTF; CDR3 DNA: TGTGCCATCAGTGCTTTCTCACAGTCTAACTATGGCTACACCTTC
V gene: TRBV7-9; clone size: -; D gene: TRBD1; J gene: TRBJ2-7; CDR3 length: 14; CDR3 protein: CASKPGQGFYEQYF; CDR3 DNA: TGTGCCAGCAAACCGGGACAGGGATTCTACGAGCAGTACTTC
V gene: TRBV29-1; clone size: -; D gene: -; J gene: TRBJ2-5; CDR3 length: 10; CDR3 protein: CSVVGETQYF; CDR3 DNA: TGCAGCGTTGTGGGTGAGACCCAGTACTTC
V gene: TRBV18; clone size: -; D gene: -; J gene: TRBJ2-5; CDR3 length: 13; CDR3 protein: CASSQGREETQYF; CDR3 DNA: TGTGCCAGCTCCCAGGGACGCGAAGAGACCCAGTACTTC
V gene: TRBV6-5; clone size: -; D gene: -; J gene: TRBJ1-1; CDR3 length: 14; CDR3 protein: CASSRPSQKAEAFF; CDR3 DNA: TGTGCCAGCAGTCGACCCTCCCAAAAGGCTGAAGCTTTCTTT
V gene: TRBV5-1; clone size: -; D gene: -; J gene: TRBJ1-6; CDR3 length: 12; CDR3 protein: CASSTGNSPLHF; CDR3 DNA: TGCGCCAGCAGCACTGGTAATTCACCCCTCCACTTT
V gene: TRBV7-9; clone size: -; D gene: -; J gene: TRBJ2-1; CDR3 length: 16; CDR3 protein: CASRHTSRFSYNEQFF; CDR3 DNA: TGTGCCAGCAGACACACGAGCAGATTTTCCTACAATGAGCAGTTCTTC
V gene: TRBV28; clone size: -; D gene: -; J gene: TRBJ2-2; CDR3 length: 15; CDR3 protein: CASSLSLANTGELFF; CDR3 DNA: TGTGCCAGCAGTTTAAGTCTCGCGAACACCGGGGAGCTGTTTTTT
V gene: TRBV5-4; clone size: once; D gene: -; J gene: TRBJ2-7; CDR3 length: 15; CDR3 protein: CASRRWQKESYEQYF; CDR3 DNA: TGTGCCAGCAGGCGGTGGCAGAAGGAGTCCTACGAGCAGTACTTC
V gene: TRBV4-3; clone size: -; D gene: TRBD2; J gene: TRBJ2-2; CDR3 length: 19; CDR3 protein: CASSQEGLAGSTNTGELFF; CDR3 DNA: TGCGCCAGCAGCCAAGAAGGACTAGCGGGATCCACGAACACCGGGGAGCTGTTTTTT
V gene: TRBV9; clone size: -; D gene: -; J gene: TRBJ1-2; CDR3 length: 15; CDR3 protein: CASSEGPGSVYGYTF; CDR3 DNA: TGTGCCAGCAGCGAGGGGCCTGGTAGTGTCTATGGCTACACCTTC
V gene: TRBV5-1; clone size: -; D gene: -; J gene: TRBJ2-6; CDR3 length: 22; CDR3 protein: CASSLTGTVYGGDSSGANVLTF; CDR3 DNA: TGCGCCAGCAGCCTAACCGGGACAGTCTATGGAGGGGATAGCTCTGGGGCCAACGTCCTGACTTTC
V gene: TRBV7-2; clone size: -; D gene: -; J gene: TRBJ1-3; CDR3 length: 13; CDR3 protein: CASSGTWGNTIYF; CDR3 DNA: TGTGCCAGCAGCGGGACCTGGGGAAACACCATATATTTT
V gene: TRBV2; clone size: once; D gene: -; J gene: TRBJ1-1; CDR3 length: 11; CDR3 protein: CASTLVSRAFF; CDR3 DNA: TGTGCCAGCACTCTTGTAAGCCGAGCTTTCTTT
V gene: TRBV5-6; clone size: -; D gene: -; J gene: TRBJ1-1; CDR3 length: 15; CDR3 protein: CASSKKTLMNTEAFF; CDR3 DNA: TGTGCCAGCAGTAAGAAGACACTAATGAACACTGAAGCTTTCTTT
V gene: TRBV5-6; clone size: once; D gene: -; J gene: TRBJ1-2; CDR3 length: 13; CDR3 protein: CASSLAGRGGYTF; CDR3 DNA: TGTGCCAGCAGCTTGGCCGGTCGCGGTGGCTACACCTTC
V gene: TRBV6-1; clone size: -; D gene: -; J gene: TRBJ1-1; CDR3 length: 15; CDR3 protein: CASRENRVGNTEAFF; CDR3 DNA: TGTGCCAGCAGAGAAAACAGGGTCGGGAACACTGAAGCTTTCTTT
V gene: TRBV7-7; clone size: -; D gene: -; J gene: TRBJ2-1; CDR3 length: 15; CDR3 protein: CASSPSGSSYNEQFF; CDR3 DNA: TGTGCTAGCAGCCCCAGCGGTTCCTCCTACAATGAGCAGTTCTTC
V gene: TRBV19; clone size: -; D gene: TRBD1; J gene: TRBJ1-2; CDR3 length: 14; CDR3 protein: CASTGTGANYGYTF; CDR3 DNA: TGTGCCAGTACCGGGACAGGGGCAAACTATGGCTACACCTTC
V gene: TRBV10-3; clone size: -; D gene: -; J gene: TRBJ1-3; CDR3 length: 14; CDR3 protein: CASEDFLSGNTIYF; CDR3 DNA: TGTGCCAGCGAGGACTTTCTTTCTGGAAACACCATATATTTT
V gene: TRBV5-1; clone size: -; D gene: TRBD1; J gene: TRBJ2-6; CDR3 length: 17; CDR3 protein: CASSWDRPSSGANVLTF; CDR3 DNA: TGCGCCAGCAGCTGGGACAGGCCGAGCTCTGGGGCCAACGTCCTGACTTTC
V gene: TRBV18; clone size: -; D gene: -; J gene: TRBJ2-7; CDR3 length: 12; CDR3 protein: CASSPLAGEQYF; CDR3 DNA: TGTGCCAGCTCACCACTAGCTGGCGAGCAGTACTTC
V gene: TRBV11-3; clone size: once; D gene: -; J gene: TRBJ2-3; CDR3 length: 14; CDR3 protein: CASSLGQRTDTQYF; CDR3 DNA: TGTGCCAGCAGCCTAGGACAGCGCACAGATACGCAGTATTTT
V gene: TRBV5-8; clone size: -; D gene: -; J gene: TRBJ2-2; CDR3 length: 15; CDR3 protein: CASSLAQPGAGELFF; CDR3 DNA: TGTGCCAGCAGCTTGGCCCAACCCGGGGCCGGGGAGCTGTTTTTT
V gene: TRBV2; clone size: -; D gene: TRBD2; J gene: TRBJ2-7; CDR3 length: 14; CDR3 protein: CASSGGSSGYEQYF; CDR3 DNA: TGTGCCAGCAGCGGCGGGAGCTCTGGCTACGAGCAGTACTTC
V gene: TRBV30; clone size: -; D gene: -; J gene: TRBJ1-2; CDR3 length: 14; CDR3 protein: CAWSPTGPAYGYTF; CDR3 DNA: TGTGCCTGGAGCCCTACAGGGCCGGCCTATGGCTACACCTTC
V gene: TRBV4-3; clone size: -; D gene: TRBD2; J gene: TRBJ2-1; CDR3 length: 17; CDR3 protein: CASSQNPPRTSSDEQFF; CDR3 DNA: TGCGCCAGCAGCCAAAACCCGCCCCGGACTAGCAGCGATGAGCAGTTCTTC
V gene: TRBV6-5; clone size: once; D gene: TRBD1; J gene: TRBJ1-4; CDR3 length: 15; CDR3 protein: CASSYSPGGNEKLFF; CDR3 DNA: TGTGCCAGCAGTTACTCCCCAGGGGGTAATGAAAAACTGTTTTTT
V gene: TRBV21-1; clone size: -; D gene: -; J gene: TRBJ2-7; CDR3 length: 14; CDR3 protein: CASSTRVPSYEQYF; CDR3 DNA: TGTGCCAGCAGCACCAGAGTCCCCTCCTACGAGCAGTACTTC
V gene: TRBV5-1; clone size: -; D gene: TRBD1; J gene: TRBJ1-1; CDR3 length: 16; CDR3 protein: CASSLVKGAGYTEAFF; CDR3 DNA: TGCGCCAGCAGCTTGGTTAAGGGGGCAGGGTACACTGAAGCTTTCTTT
V gene: TRBV7-2; clone size: -; D gene: TRBD2; J gene: TRBJ2-1; CDR3 length: 15; CDR3 protein: CASSFVAGGGNEQFF; CDR3 DNA: TGTGCCAGCAGCTTTGTTGCGGGAGGAGGAAATGAGCAGTTCTTC
V gene: TRBV2; clone size: -; D gene: -; J gene: TRBJ2-5; CDR3 length: 14; CDR3 protein: CASSEGEYQETQYF; CDR3 DNA: TGTGCCAGCAGTGAAGGGGAGTACCAAGAGACCCAGTACTTC
V gene: TRBV30; clone size: -; D gene: -; J gene: TRBJ1-4; CDR3 length: 13; CDR3 protein: CAWRPDMGEKLFF; CDR3 DNA: TGTGCCTGGAGACCCGACATGGGTGAAAAACTGTTTTTT
V gene: TRBV19; clone size: -; D gene: -; J gene: TRBJ1-2; CDR3 length: 12; CDR3 protein: CASSMLNWGYTF; CDR3 DNA: TGTGCCAGTAGTATGCTGAACTGGGGCTACACCTTC
V gene: TRBV5-1; clone size: -; D gene: -; J gene: TRBJ2-2; CDR3 length: 15; CDR3 protein: CASSLAASESGELFF; CDR3 DNA: TGCGCCAGCAGCTTGGCGGCTAGCGAATCCGGGGAGCTGTTTTTT
V gene: TRBV5-1; clone size: once; D gene: -; J gene: TRBJ2-5; CDR3 length: 16; CDR3 protein: CASSLGDSLSQETQYF; CDR3 DNA: TGCGCCAGCAGCTTGGGGGACTCACTATCCCAAGAGACCCAGTACTTC
V gene: TRBV7-3; clone size: -; D gene: -; J gene: TRBJ1-2; CDR3 length: 13; CDR3 protein: CASTPGTAFGYTF; CDR3 DNA: TGTGCCAGCACCCCAGGGACCGCATTTGGCTACACCTTC
V gene: TRBV5-1; clone size: -; D gene: TRBD1; J gene: TRBJ2-7; CDR3 length: 14; CDR3 protein: CASSGGQGAYEQYF; CDR3 DNA: TGCGCCAGCAGCGGAGGACAGGGGGCCTACGAGCAGTACTTC
V gene: TRBV7-3; clone size: once; D gene: -; J gene: TRBJ2-3; CDR3 length: 13; CDR3 protein: CASSLSQTDTQYF; CDR3 DNA: TGTGCCAGCAGCTTAAGCCAGACAGATACGCAGTATTTT
V gene: TRBV18; clone size: -; D gene: TRBD1; J gene: TRBJ1-3; CDR3 length: 18; CDR3 protein: CASSPKAGTGSQRNTIYF; CDR3 DNA: TGTGCCAGCTCACCCAAAGCCGGGACAGGGAGTCAAAGGAACACCATATATTTT
V gene: TRBV4-1; clone size: -; D gene: -; J gene: TRBJ1-3; CDR3 length: 11; CDR3 protein: CASRGPDTIYF; CDR3 DNA: TGCGCCAGCAGGGGGCCTGACACCATATATTTT